Below, one T cell receptor (beta chain) is given with its context. What it binds is unknown. Profiled with immunoSEQ multiplex PCR; TCRdb holds only in-frame clones, not every one. The sample has about 42,000 clones, about 80% seen once; the top ten hold roughly 5%. The data belong to a study of a mutant IDH1 vaccine in newly diagnosed glioma. Study-wide context: The therapy given earlier, which was standard therapy, consisted of radiotherapy, temozolomide, or both, and most of the patients received both.

The time point: week 35, safety follow-up. Topical imiquimod accompanied each vaccine dose, which consisted of 300 ug of mutant IDH1 20-mer peptide. This CDR3 is 15 amino acids long. CDR1 is SGHRS and CDR2 is YFSETQ in the germline V gene. V was pared by 7 bases and J by 6 bases, with 21 bases between. This TCR came from a woman in her fifties or sixties with glioma. Sequencing used PBMCs, obtained from a glioma patient whose treatment included an IDH1 peptide vaccine. The chain employs TRBV5-1 and TRBJ2-3; D is perhaps TRBD1 (5 bases). The CDR3, as DNA: TGCGCCAGCCAAGTGCGGACACCGCGCTCGGATACGCAGTATTTT. It specifies CASQVRTPRSDTQYF.